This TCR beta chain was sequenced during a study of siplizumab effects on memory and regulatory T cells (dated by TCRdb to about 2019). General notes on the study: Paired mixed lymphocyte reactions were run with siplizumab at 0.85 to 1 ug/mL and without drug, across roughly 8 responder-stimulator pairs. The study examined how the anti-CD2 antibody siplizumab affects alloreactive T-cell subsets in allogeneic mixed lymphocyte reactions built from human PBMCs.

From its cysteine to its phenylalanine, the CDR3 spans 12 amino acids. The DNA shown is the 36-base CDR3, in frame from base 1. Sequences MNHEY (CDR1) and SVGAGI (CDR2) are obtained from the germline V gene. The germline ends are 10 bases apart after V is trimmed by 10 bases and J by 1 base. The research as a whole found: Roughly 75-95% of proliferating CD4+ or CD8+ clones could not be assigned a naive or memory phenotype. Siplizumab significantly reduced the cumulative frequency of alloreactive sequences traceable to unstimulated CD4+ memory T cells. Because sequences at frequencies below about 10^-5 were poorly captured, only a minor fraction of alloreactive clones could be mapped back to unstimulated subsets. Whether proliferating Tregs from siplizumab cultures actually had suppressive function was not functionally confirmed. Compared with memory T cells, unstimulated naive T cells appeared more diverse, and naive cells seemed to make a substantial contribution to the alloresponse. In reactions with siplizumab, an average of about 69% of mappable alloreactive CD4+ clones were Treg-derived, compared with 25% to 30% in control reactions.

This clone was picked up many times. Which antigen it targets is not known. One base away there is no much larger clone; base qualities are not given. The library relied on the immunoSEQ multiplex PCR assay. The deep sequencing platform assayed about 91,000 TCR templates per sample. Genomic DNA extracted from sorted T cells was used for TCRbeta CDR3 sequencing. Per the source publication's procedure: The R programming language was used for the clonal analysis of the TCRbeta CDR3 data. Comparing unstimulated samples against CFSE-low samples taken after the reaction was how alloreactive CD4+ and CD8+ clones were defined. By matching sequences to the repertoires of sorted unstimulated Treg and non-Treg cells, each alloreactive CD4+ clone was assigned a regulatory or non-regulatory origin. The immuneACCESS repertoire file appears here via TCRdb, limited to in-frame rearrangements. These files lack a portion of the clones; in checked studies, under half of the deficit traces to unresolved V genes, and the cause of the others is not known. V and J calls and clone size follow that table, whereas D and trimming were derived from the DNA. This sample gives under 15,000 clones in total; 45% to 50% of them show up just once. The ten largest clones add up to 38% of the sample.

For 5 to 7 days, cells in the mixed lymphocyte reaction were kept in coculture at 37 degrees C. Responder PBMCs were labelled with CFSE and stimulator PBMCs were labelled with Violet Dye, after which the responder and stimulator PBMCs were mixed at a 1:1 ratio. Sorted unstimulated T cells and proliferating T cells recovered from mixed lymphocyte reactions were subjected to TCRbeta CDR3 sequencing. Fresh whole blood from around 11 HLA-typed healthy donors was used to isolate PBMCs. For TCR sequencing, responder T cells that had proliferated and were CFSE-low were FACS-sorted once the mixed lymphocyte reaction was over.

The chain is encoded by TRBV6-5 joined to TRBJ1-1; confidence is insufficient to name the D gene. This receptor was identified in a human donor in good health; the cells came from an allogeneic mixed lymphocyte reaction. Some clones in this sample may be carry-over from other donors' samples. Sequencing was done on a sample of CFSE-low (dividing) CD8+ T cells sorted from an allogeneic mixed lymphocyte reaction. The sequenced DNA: TGTGCCACCTTACTCGGGAACACTGAAGCTTTCTTT. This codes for CATLLGNTEAFF.